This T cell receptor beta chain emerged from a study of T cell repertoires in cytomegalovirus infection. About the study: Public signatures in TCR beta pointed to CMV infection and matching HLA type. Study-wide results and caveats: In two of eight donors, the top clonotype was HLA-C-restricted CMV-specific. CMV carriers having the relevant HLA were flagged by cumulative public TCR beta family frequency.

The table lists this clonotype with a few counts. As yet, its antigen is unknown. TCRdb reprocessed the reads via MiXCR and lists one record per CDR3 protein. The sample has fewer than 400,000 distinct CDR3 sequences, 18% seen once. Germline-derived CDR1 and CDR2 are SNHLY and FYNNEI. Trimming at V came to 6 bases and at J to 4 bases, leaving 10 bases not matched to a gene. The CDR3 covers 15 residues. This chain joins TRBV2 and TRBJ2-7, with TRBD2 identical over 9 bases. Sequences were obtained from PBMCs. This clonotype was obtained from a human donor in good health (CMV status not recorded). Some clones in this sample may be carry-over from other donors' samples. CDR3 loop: CASSRGTSTRYEQYF. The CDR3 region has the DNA TGTGCCAGCAGCCGCGGGACTAGCACGAGGTACGAGCAGTACTTC.